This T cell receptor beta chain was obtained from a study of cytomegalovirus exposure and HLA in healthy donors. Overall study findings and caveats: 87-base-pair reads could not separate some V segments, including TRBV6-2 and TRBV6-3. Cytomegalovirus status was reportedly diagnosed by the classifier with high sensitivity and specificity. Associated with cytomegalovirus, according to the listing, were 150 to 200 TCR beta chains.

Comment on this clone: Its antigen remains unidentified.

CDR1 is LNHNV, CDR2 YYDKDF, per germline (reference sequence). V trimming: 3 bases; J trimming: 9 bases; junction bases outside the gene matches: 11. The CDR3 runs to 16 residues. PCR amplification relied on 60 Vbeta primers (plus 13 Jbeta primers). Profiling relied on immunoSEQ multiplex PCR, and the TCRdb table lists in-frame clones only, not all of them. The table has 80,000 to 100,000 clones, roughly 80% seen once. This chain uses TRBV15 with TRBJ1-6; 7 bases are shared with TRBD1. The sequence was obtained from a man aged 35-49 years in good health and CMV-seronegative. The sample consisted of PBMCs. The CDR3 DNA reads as TGTGCCACCAGCAGGCAATTAACAGGGGCCGGTTCACCCCTCCACTTT. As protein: CATSRQLTGAGSPLHF.